This passage covers 14 T cell receptor beta chains from one sample sequenced in a study of T cells after yellow fever vaccination. TCRdb re-called the 5' RACE reads with MiXCR, one entry per CDR3 protein. Of 340,000 or so distinct CDR3 sequences in the sample, under 15% were seen once. The starting material was CD4+ T cells sorted from PBMCs, obtained 15 days after the yellow fever booster vaccination. The receptor set was obtained from a young man who received the YFV17D yellow fever vaccine.

There are many counts of this clonotype. The chain carries TRBV28 and TRBJ2-3; D is perhaps TRBD1 (6 bases). The V and J ends lost 4 bases and 0 bases respectively, with 14 bases between them. Germline values: CDR1 MDHEN, CDR2 SYDVKM. The CDR3 consists of 16 residues. The CDR3 nucleotides read TGTGCCAGCAGTTCCCCCGGGACACTGAGCACAGATACGCAGTATTTT. Translated: CASSSPGTLSTDTQYF. Full variable domain (rest looked up from reference TRBV28 and TRBJ2-3): DVKVTQSSRYLVKRTGEKVFLECVQDMDHENMFWYRQDPGLGLRLIYFSYDVKMKEKGDIPEGYSVSREKKERFSLILESASTNQTSMYLCASSSPGTLSTDTQYFGPGTRLTVL.

This clonotype occurred a few times. The chain uses TRBV5-5 and TRBJ2-2, with D perhaps TRBD1 (6 bases). CDR3 length equals 14 residues. Germline V gene lookup returns CDR1 SGHKS and CDR2 YYEKEE (reference sequence). V was clipped by 3 bases and J by 5 bases, with 11 bases between them. The CDR3 DNA sequence: TGTGCCAGCAGCTGGGACATAGATACCGGGGAGCTGTTTTTT. This gives the protein CASSWDIDTGELFF.

This chain connects TRBV7-6 to TRBJ1-1, with 9 bases fitting TRBD1. The CDR3 consists of 18 residues. CDR1 SGHVS and CDR2 FNYEAQ come from the germline V gene. After removal of 1 base from V and 5 bases from J, the junction contained 14 bases not matched to a gene. CDR3 nucleotide sequence: TGTGCCAGCAGCTTAGAGGGAGGACAGGGGTTTTATTGGACTGAAGCTTTCTTT. Protein: CASSLEGGQGFYWTEAFF. Looking up the rest from reference TRBV7-6 and TRBJ1-1 gives the full variable domain: GAGVSQSPRYKVTKRGQDVALRCDPISGHVSLYWYRQALGQGPEFLTYFNYEAQQDKSGLPNDRFSAERPEGSISTLTIQRTEQRDSAMYRCASSLEGGQGFYWTEAFFGQGTRLTVV.

This clonotype came up once. The chain has TRBV7-3 and TRBJ2-3; tentatively, D is TRBD1 or TRBD2 (6 bases each). The CDR3 is made up of 15 amino acids. The germline V gene has CDR1 SGHTA and CDR2 FQGTGA. The germline V and J ends were trimmed by 5 bases and 5 bases, with 17 bases remaining between them. The CDR3 DNA follows: TGTGCCAGCAGCCCGTCAAGGGGGGCCAAAGATACGCAGTATTTT. It specifies CASSPSRGAKDTQYF. Based on the CDR3 plus reference TRBV7-3 and TRBJ2-3, the full variable domain is GAGVSQTPSNKVTEKGKYVELRCDPISGHTALYWYRQSLGQGPEFLIYFQGTGAADDSGLPNDRFFAVRPEGSVSTLKIQRTERGDSAVYLCASSPSRGAKDTQYFGPGTRLTVL.

This clonotype was found a few times. The chain links TRBV5-1 to TRBJ2-1; 9 nucleotides agree with TRBD2. This CDR3 has 16 amino acids. Germline V gives CDR1 SGHRS, CDR2 YFSETQ. Unmatched junction bases numbered 11, after V lost 3 bases and J lost 7 bases. CDR3 nucleotides: TGCGCCAGCAGCTCCCTGATAGCGGGGGCCTTTAATGAGCAGTTCTTC. Encoded protein: CASSSLIAGAFNEQFF. Combining the CDR3 with reference TRBV5-1 and TRBJ2-1 gives the whole variable domain KAGVTQTPRYLIKTRGQQVTLSCSPISGHRSVSWYQQTPGQGLQFLFEYFSETQRNKGNFPGRFSGRQFSNSRSEMNVSTLELGDSALYLCASSSLIAGAFNEQFFGPGTRLTVL.

This clonotype came up many times. The rearrangement joins TRBV6-5 to TRBJ2-5; D unresolved. Germline assignment: CDR1 MNHEY and CDR2 SVGAGI. The V and J ends lost 8 bases and 1 base respectively, with 11 bases between them. The CDR3 has 13 residues. The CDR3 DNA is TGTGCCAGCCTAACCCCCGGCCAAGAGACCCAGTACTTC. It is translated as CASLTPGQETQYF.

V is TRBV3-1 and J is TRBJ2-3; D remains unclear. Germline V gene lookup returns CDR1 LGHDT and CDR2 YNNKEL (reference sequence). This CDR3 comprises 17 residues. V lost 2 bases, J lost 1 base, and 16 bases lay in between. The CDR3 region has the DNA TGTGCCAGCAGCCAATCGGCTGTAGGAGTTCGCACAGATACGCAGTATTTT. As protein: CASSQSAVGVRTDTQYF.

The rearrangement uses TRBV5-1 and TRBJ2-1; D is possibly TRBD2 (6 bases). Germline CDR1 and CDR2: SGHRS and YFSETQ. The V gene lost 0 bases and the J gene lost 4 bases, with 14 bases spanning the gap. The CDR3 runs 16 residues. Here the CDR3 reads CASSLGSGGAYNEQFF. The DNA of the CDR3 is TGCGCCAGCAGCTTGGGCTCGGGCGGGGCATACAATGAGCAGTTCTTC.

This clonotype has only a few counts. The J gene is TRBJ1-1, the V gene TRBV15; perhaps TRBD1 as D (5 bases). V lost 0 bases to trimming and J lost 4 bases, with 12 bases between them. CDR3 length: 15 residues. CDR1 and CDR2 (germline): LNHNV, YYDKDF (reference sequence). CDR3 loop: CATSRDPGKGTEAFF. Written as DNA, the CDR3 is TGTGCCACCAGCAGAGACCCAGGGAAGGGCACTGAAGCTTTCTTT.

There are a few counts of this clonotype. V and J are TRBV12-3 or TRBV12-4 and TRBJ2-2, with 7 bases matching TRBD2. The CDR3 is 14 residues long. V trimming: 5 bases; J trimming: 6 bases; junction bases outside the gene matches: 6. The CDR3: CASSRDYQAGELFF. The CDR3 DNA sequence: TGTGCCAGCAGTCGGGACTACCAGGCCGGGGAGCTGTTTTTT.

This clonotype was detected only a few times. The chain carries TRBV6-5 and TRBJ2-7; no definite D call. Germline CDR1 is MNHEY and CDR2 is SVGAGI. V lost 5 bases to trimming and J lost 2 bases, with 10 bases between them. The CDR3 length is 13 residues. CDR3 coding DNA: TGTGCCAGCAGTGAACAGAGAACCTACGAGCAGTACGTC. Translated: CASSEQRTYEQYV.

This clonotype was observed many times. The V gene is TRBV11-2, the J gene TRBJ2-7; D is undetermined. This CDR3 is built from 15 residues. In germline, CDR1 is SGHAT, CDR2 FQNNGV. Trimming left V 2 bases short and J 1 base short, with 12 bases between. CDR3 DNA sequence: TGTGCCAGCAGCTTATTAAGGCAGATTTCCTACGAGCAGTACTTC. Its translation: CASSLLRQISYEQYF.

Only a few counts were recorded for this clonotype. This chain connects TRBV7-9 to TRBJ1-2, with D unresolved. The V gene's germline CDR1 is SEHNR and CDR2 FQNEAQ (reference sequence). The CDR3 contains 14 residues. The V gene lost 2 bases and the J gene lost 3 bases, with 10 bases spanning the gap. CDR3: CASSLMGTDYGYTF. DNA for the CDR3: TGTGCCAGCAGCTTAATGGGCACGGACTATGGCTACACCTTC. The whole variable domain, filled in from reference TRBV7-9 and TRBJ1-2, reads DTGVSQNPRHKITKRGQNVTFRCDPISEHNRLYWYRQTLGQGPEFLTYFQNEAQLEKSRLLSDRFSAERPKGSFSTLEIQRTEQGDSAMYLCASSLMGTDYGYTFGSGTRLTVV.

In its sample, this clonotype was seen many times. The chain links TRBV7-2 to TRBJ1-2; 7 bases are shared with TRBD1. The CDR3 covers 12 residues. J was trimmed by 3 bases and V by 7 bases; bases with no gene match: 2. Per the germline V gene, CDR1 is SGHTA and CDR2 is FQGNSA. The CDR3 is CASNGQDYGYTF. In DNA, the CDR3 is TGTGCCAGCAACGGACAGGACTATGGCTACACCTTC.